Presented here are 31 T cell receptor beta chains from one specimen sequenced in a study of control samples from healthy donors and cancer patients. Data came from immunoSEQ multiplex PCR; TCRdb stores just in-frame clones and leaves some out. The table shows some 90,000 clones, with around 83% occurring only once. Sequencing was done on a sample of blood. The receptors here all came from a woman aged 45-65 years in good health.

CDR3: CASSVRELVGYEQYF. CDR3 coding DNA: TGTGCCAGCAGTGTCCGGGAGTTGGTGGGCTACGAGCAGTACTTC. The chain employs TRBV6-6 and TRBJ2-7, with D perhaps TRBD2 (6 bases). The germline gives CDR1 MNHNY, CDR2 SVGAGI (reference sequence). The CDR3 covers 15 residues. The germline V and J ends were trimmed by 5 bases and 3 bases, with 17 bases remaining between them.

The rearrangement uses TRBV28 and TRBJ2-7; TRBD2 matches at 10 bases. The CDR3 is 14 amino acids. Looked up from germline, CDR1 is MDHEN and CDR2 is SYDVKM. V lost 6 bases and J lost 0; bases outside the gene matches: 2. The chain's CDR3 is CASSPSGSSYEQYF. CDR3 sequence (DNA): TGTGCCAGCAGCCCTAGCGGGAGCTCCTACGAGCAGTACTTC.

The chain joins TRBV10-3 to TRBJ1-5; D perhaps matches TRBD1 (5 bases). This CDR3 is built from 14 residues. Trimming removed 7 bases at V and 0 bases at J, with 10 bases between. Germline values: CDR1 ENHRY, CDR2 SYGVKD. CDR3 loop: CAIISQGSNQPQHF. CDR3 in DNA: TGTGCCATCATTTCTCAGGGTAGCAATCAGCCCCAGCATTTT.

This chain joins TRBV7-6 and TRBJ1-6; TRBD1 is a possible D gene (5 bases). This CDR3 spans 16 amino acids. Germline V gene lookup returns CDR1 SGHVS and CDR2 FNYEAQ. The V gene lost 5 bases and the J gene lost 4 bases, with 15 bases spanning the gap. CDR3 in amino acids: CASSQQAGGYNSPLHF. CDR3 in DNA: TGTGCCAGCAGCCAACAGGCGGGGGGGTATAATTCACCCCTCCACTTT.

The V and J genes are TRBV6-5 and TRBJ2-6; possibly TRBD1 or TRBD2 for D (5 bases each). The germline V and J ends were trimmed by 8 bases and 4 bases, with 15 bases remaining between them. Germline CDR1 MNHEY, CDR2 SVGAGI. This CDR3 has 15 residues. The CDR3 bases are TGTGCCAGCTGCCTTGAGGGGTCCGGGGCCAACGTCCTGACTTTC. This sequence encodes CASCLEGSGANVLTF.

This clone appeared a few times. This rearrangement joins TRBV5-1 to TRBJ2-5; TRBD2 aligns across 12 bases. CDR1 and CDR2 from the germline V gene are SGHRS and YFSETQ. Trimming at V came to 0 bases and at J to 4 bases, leaving 1 base not matched to a gene. CDR3 length: 15 residues. The CDR3, as DNA: TGCGCCAGCAGCTTGGTACTAGCGGGGGGAGAGACCCAGTACTTC. Translating it yields CASSLVLAGGETQYF.

The chain employs TRBV25-1 and TRBJ2-7, with 10 positions matching TRBD2. The length of the CDR3 is 16 residues. V dropped 3 bases and J dropped 2; count of bases not matched to a gene: 7. Germline V gives CDR1 MGHDK, CDR2 SYGVNS. The CDR3: CASSDGGLAVTYEQYF. The CDR3 region has the DNA TGTGCCAGCAGTGACGGTGGACTAGCGGTAACCTACGAGCAGTACTTC.

The rearrangement joins TRBV5-4 to TRBJ1-1; the D is unclear. Per germline, CDR1 SGHNT and CDR2 YYREEE (reference sequence). This CDR3 has 14 residues. V lost 2 bases, J lost 1 base, and 9 bases lay in between. CDR3 residues: CASSLDGSNTEAFF. In DNA form, the CDR3 reads TGTGCCAGCAGCTTAGACGGCTCGAACACTGAAGCTTTCTTT. Drawing the rest from reference TRBV5-4 and TRBJ1-1, the complete variable domain is ETGVTQSPTHLIKTRGQQVTLRCSSQSGHNTVSWYQQALGQGPQFIFQYYREEENGRGNFPPRFSGLQFPNYSSELNVNALELDDSALYLCASSLDGSNTEAFFGQGTRLTVV.

V is TRBV11-1 and J is TRBJ2-1; 7 bases fit TRBD1. Germline trimming cut 5 bases from V and 14 bases from J; bases unmatched to any gene: 15. Germline loops: CDR1 SGHAT, CDR2 FQDESV (reference sequence). The CDR3 consists of 14 residues. CDR3 sequence (DNA): TGTGCCAGCAGCCGTCGGGACAGCCTGGGGGAAAAGTTCTTC. Its translation is CASSRRDSLGEKFF.

This chain uses TRBV4-2 with TRBJ2-1; possible D gene TRBD1, 6 bases. CDR3 length: 15 residues. The V and J ends lost 3 bases and 5 bases respectively, with 14 bases between them. Germline lookup yields CDR1 LGHNA and CDR2 YNFKEQ. The CDR3 is CASSQGARENNEQFF. The CDR3 region has the DNA TGTGCCAGCAGCCAGGGGGCGCGAGAAAACAATGAGCAGTTCTTC.

V is TRBV5-5 and J is TRBJ1-4; D not resolved. The CDR3 has 13 residues. Trimming removed 4 bases at V and 4 bases at J, with 8 bases between. CDR1 and CDR2 from the germline V gene are SGHKS and YYEKEE (reference sequence). CDR3 protein: CASSQYSNEKLFF. The CDR3 DNA reads as TGTGCCAGCAGCCAATACAGTAATGAAAAACTGTTTTTT.

The chain carries TRBV7-3 and TRBJ1-2; 8 bases align to TRBD1. The V gene's germline CDR1 is SGHTA and CDR2 FQGTGA. The CDR3 is made up of 13 amino acids. V lost 4 bases to trimming and J lost 4 bases; unmatched junction nucleotides: 2. The CDR3 DNA reads as TGTGCCAGCAGCTCGGACAGGGCCTATGGCTACACCTTC. Translation gives CASSSDRAYGYTF.

This clone was seen more than once but under ten times. This specimen includes other DNA sequences encoding the same CDR3. The chain uses TRBV18 and TRBJ1-4; 9 nucleotides line up with TRBD1. Germline CDR1 reads KGHSH; CDR2 reads LQKENI. This CDR3 is 16 amino acids long. After removal of 1 base from V and 7 bases from J, the junction contained 7 bases not matched to a gene. The CDR3 sequence is CASSPRNRGLGEKLFF. In DNA form, the CDR3 reads TGTGCCAGCTCACCACGAAACAGGGGGCTTGGTGAAAAACTGTTTTTT.

J is TRBJ1-1 and V is TRBV5-1; D remains unclear. The CDR3 length is 14 residues. The V gene lost 4 bases and the J gene lost 1 base, with 11 bases spanning the gap. Germline values: CDR1 SGHRS, CDR2 YFSETQ. CDR3 amino acids: CASSLHDTNTEAFF. CDR3 coding DNA: TGCGCCAGCAGCCTACATGACACGAACACTGAAGCTTTCTTT.

The V call is TRBV28, the J call TRBJ2-1; D tentatively reads TRBD1 or TRBD2 (6 bases each). This CDR3 contains 15 residues. Germline V lookup: CDR1 MDHEN, CDR2 SYDVKM. Between the trimmed V and J ends, which lost 8 bases and 3 bases, there was a span of 17 bases. CDR3 loop: CASVKGGGLYNEQFF. The CDR3 DNA reads TGTGCCAGCGTGAAGGGGGGTGGGCTCTACAATGAGCAGTTCTTC.

The chain combines TRBV9 with TRBJ1-3, with 7 bases lining up with TRBD1. The CDR3 covers 16 residues. Germline V gene lookup returns CDR1 SGDLS and CDR2 YYNGEE. After removal of 3 bases from V and 0 bases from J, the junction contained 6 bases not matched to a gene. CDR3 residues: CASSGGKGASGNTIYF. The DNA of the CDR3 is TGTGCCAGCAGCGGAGGAAAGGGGGCCTCTGGAAACACCATATATTTT. The full variable domain, its missing parts supplied by reference TRBV9 and TRBJ1-3, is DSGVTQTPKHLITATGQRVTLRCSPRSGDLSVYWYQQSLDQGLQFLIQYYNGEERAKGNILERFSAQQFPDLHSELNLSSLELGDSALYFCASSGGKGASGNTIYFGEGSWLTVV.

V is TRBV5-8 and J is TRBJ2-7; D call uncertain. The CDR3 runs to 14 residues. The V end lost 1 base, the J end lost 4 bases, and 12 bases lay between the germline ends. Germline values: CDR1 SGHTS, CDR2 YDEGEE. The CDR3 sequence is CASSLNLNRYEQYF. CDR3 nucleotide sequence: TGTGCCAGCAGCTTGAACCTCAATCGATACGAGCAGTACTTC.

The chain is built from TRBV6-5 and TRBJ1-1; D gene ambiguous. From germline, CDR1 is MNHEY and CDR2 SVGAGI. This CDR3 is built from 14 residues. Trimming left V 6 bases short and J 5 bases short, with 16 bases between. The CDR3 spells CASRTRALGTEAFF. Written as DNA, the CDR3 is TGTGCCAGCAGAACTCGCGCCCTGGGGACTGAAGCTTTCTTT.

The chain couples TRBV11-2 to TRBJ2-3; 8 nucleotides align to TRBD1. CDR1 is SGHAT, CDR2 FQNNGV, per germline. Trimming took 5 bases from V and 5 from J; bases not matched to a gene: 3. CDR3 length: 13 residues. In DNA, the CDR3 is TGTGCCAGCAGCCGTGACAGGGGAGATACGCAGTATTTT. Translation gives CASSRDRGDTQYF. The full variable domain, its missing parts supplied by reference TRBV11-2 and TRBJ2-3, is EAGVAQSPRYKIIEKRQSVAFWCNPISGHATLYWYQQILGQGPKLLIQFQNNGVVDDSQLPKDRFSAERLKGVDSTLKIQPAKLEDSAVYLCASSRDRGDTQYFGPGTRLTVL.

The chain combines TRBV19 with TRBJ1-1; D is perhaps TRBD1 (5 bases). Trimming removed 0 bases at V and 4 bases at J, with 15 bases between. This CDR3 has 16 amino acids. The germline CDR1 and CDR2 sequences are LNHDA and SQIVND (reference sequence). The CDR3 DNA reads as TGTGCCAGTAGTATAGATTTGGGGGTGAGGACCACTGAAGCTTTCTTT. Protein: CASSIDLGVRTTEAFF.

J is TRBJ2-7 and V is TRBV18; 8 nucleotides match TRBD1. The CDR3 loop spans 16 amino acids. Germline V gene lookup returns CDR1 KGHSH and CDR2 LQKENI. J gave up 4 bases and V 0 bases, and 8 bases lay outside the gene matches. The CDR3 spells CASSPPTPQGVYEQYF. In nucleotides, the CDR3 is TGTGCCAGCTCACCACCTACGCCACAGGGGGTTTACGAGCAGTACTTC.

The CDR3 protein is CASSQDPFVGRGYGYTF. CDR3 nucleotide sequence: TGCGCCAGCAGCCAAGATCCCTTTGTAGGGCGCGGCTATGGCTACACCTTC. This rearrangement joins TRBV4-3 to TRBJ1-2; no reliable D call. Germline CDR1 LGHNA, CDR2 YSLEER. Trimming removed 0 bases from V and 4 bases from J, with 18 bases in between. The CDR3 runs to 17 residues.

The V gene is TRBV3-1 (or the pseudogene TRBV3-2), the J gene TRBJ2-3; 8 positions agree with TRBD2. Germline V CDR1 and CDR2: LGHDT, YNNKEL (reference sequence). This CDR3 region has 16 residues. Trimming cost V 1 base and J 5 bases; bases outside gene matches: 8. In nucleotides, the CDR3 is TGTGCCAGCAGCCAAGTTTTAGCGGGACGTGAAGATACGCAGTATTTT. Translating gives CASSQVLAGREDTQYF.

A few counts support this clone. The chain combines TRBV13 with TRBJ2-7; 13 nucleotides line up with TRBD2. The CDR3 has 18 amino acids. J was trimmed by 0 bases and V by 0 bases; bases with no gene match: 5. The V gene's germline CDR1 is PRHDT and CDR2 FYEKMQ (reference sequence). The CDR3 sequence: CASSLGLAGGMSSYEQYF. The DNA for the CDR3 is TGTGCCAGCAGCTTAGGACTAGCGGGAGGGATGAGCTCCTACGAGCAGTACTTC.

This clone turned up a few times. The chain links TRBV4-1 to TRBJ1-6, with 7 bases lining up with TRBD1. Looked up from germline, CDR1 is MGHRA and CDR2 is YSYEKL. Losses at the gene ends were 2 bases for V and 9 bases for J; bases not matched to a gene: 4. The CDR3 runs to 14 residues. CDR3 DNA sequence: TGCGCCAGCAGCCAACCAGGGGGGAGTTCACCCCTCCACTTT. This sequence encodes CASSQPGGSSPLHF.

This clone was recorded only once. The rearrangement links TRBV27 to TRBJ1-1, with a weak D call TRBD1 (5 bases). The CDR3 has 14 amino acids. Germline V lookup: CDR1 MNHEY, CDR2 SMNVEV (reference sequence). Trimming left V 3 bases short and J 5 bases short, with 13 bases between. CDR3 sequence (DNA): TGTGCCAGCAGTTTCTCGGTGGGGGGGACTGAAGCTTTCTTT. This encodes CASSFSVGGTEAFF.

This chain connects TRBV11-3 to TRBJ2-5; D perhaps matches TRBD2 (6 bases). Per germline, CDR1 SGHNT and CDR2 YENEEA. The CDR3 is 18 amino acids. The germline V and J ends were trimmed by 1 base and 3 bases, with 21 bases remaining between them. CDR3 sequence reads: CASSLGGVGTPGKETQYF. The CDR3 DNA reads TGTGCCAGCAGCTTAGGCGGCGTGGGGACTCCCGGAAAAGAGACCCAGTACTTC.

The rearrangement joins TRBV2 to TRBJ1-2; TRBD1 matches 9 bases. CDR3 size: 15 residues. The V and J ends lost 5 bases and 5 bases, in that order; junction bases with no gene match: 9. Germline CDR1 SNHLY, CDR2 FYNNEI. Written as DNA, the CDR3 is TGTGCCAGCAGTATCCCAGGGACAGGGATGTATGGCTACACCTTC. This encodes CASSIPGTGMYGYTF.

The chain joins TRBV27 to TRBJ2-5, with 8 positions matching TRBD2. The CDR3 runs to 14 residues. The germline gives CDR1 MNHEY, CDR2 SMNVEV (reference sequence). V was pared by 6 bases and J by 4 bases, with 7 bases of the junction left unmatched. The DNA for the CDR3 is TGTGCCAGCAGCTTAGCGGGAATTGGAGAGACCCAGTACTTC. It is translated as CASSLAGIGETQYF.

The V gene is TRBV11-3, the J gene TRBJ1-1, with 8 bases identical to TRBD1. The ends lost 1 base at V and 1 base at J; junction bases unmatched: 8. CDR1 and CDR2 (germline): SGHNT, YENEEA. The CDR3 spans 17 residues. CDR3 in amino acids: CASSLGTGRRGNTEAFF. CDR3 sequence (DNA): TGTGCCAGCAGCTTAGGGACAGGGCGAAGGGGGAACACTGAAGCTTTCTTT.

The CDR3 is CASSVGAGLAGGEQYF. CDR3 nucleotides: TGTGCCAGCAGCGTGGGCGCGGGACTAGCGGGAGGCGAGCAGTACTTC. The chain uses TRBV9 and TRBJ2-7; TRBD2 matches 15 bases. The germline V gene encodes CDR1 SGDLS and CDR2 YYNGEE. The junction had 6 bases not matched to a gene; V was cut back by 2 bases and J by 6 bases. The CDR3 length is 16 residues. Filled out from reference TRBV9 and TRBJ2-7, the complete variable domain reads DSGVTQTPKHLITATGQRVTLRCSPRSGDLSVYWYQQSLDQGLQFLIQYYNGEERAKGNILERFSAQQFPDLHSELNLSSLELGDSALYFCASSVGAGLAGGEQYFGPGTRLTVT.